The 24 T cell receptor beta chains reported below all come from one sample, sequenced in a study of blood T cell repertoires in COVID-19. Sequencing was performed with immunoSEQ multiplex PCR; in TCRdb, only in-frame clones are kept and a portion is missing. The sample yields hundreds of thousands of clones, roughly 80% seen once. Sequencing was performed on peripheral blood. Receptors were obtained from a woman at least 80 years old with acute or convalescent COVID-19.

Of note for this clone: Additional DNA sequences in this sample encode the identical CDR3. The chain has TRBV30 and TRBJ1-1; D possibly corresponds to TRBD1 (6 bases). V gave up 2 bases and J gave up 2 bases, with 9 bases separating them. The CDR3 extends over 13 amino acids. Per germline, CDR1 GTSNPN and CDR2 SVGIG (reference sequence). The CDR3 coding sequence is TGTGCCTGGAGTCGACAGGTCAACACTGAAGCTTTCTTT. Translated, it gives CAWSRQVNTEAFF.

V gene TRBV4-3 combines with J gene TRBJ1-1; D perhaps matches TRBD1 (6 bases). Looked up from germline, CDR1 is LGHNA and CDR2 is YSLEER. Trimming shortened V by 0 bases and J by 0 bases, and 17 bases separated the two germline ends. The CDR3 totals 18 residues. The CDR3 loop reads CASSQDFLQGRMNTEAFF. CDR3 DNA: TGCGCCAGCAGCCAAGATTTTCTACAGGGCCGTATGAACACTGAAGCTTTCTTT.

The V gene is TRBV9, the J gene TRBJ1-2; 10 bases line up with TRBD1. This CDR3 has 15 residues. Losses at the gene ends were 4 bases for V and 5 bases for J; bases not matched to a gene: 8. Germline V gene data show CDR1 as SGDLS and CDR2 as YYNGEE. The CDR3 DNA follows: TGTGCCAGCAGCCTCACGGGACAGGGGTTATATGGCTACACCTTC. Protein: CASSLTGQGLYGYTF. Drawing the rest from reference TRBV9 and TRBJ1-2, the complete variable domain is DSGVTQTPKHLITATGQRVTLRCSPRSGDLSVYWYQQSLDQGLQFLIQYYNGEERAKGNILERFSAQQFPDLHSELNLSSLELGDSALYFCASSLTGQGLYGYTFGSGTRLTVV.

This chain connects TRBV14 to TRBJ1-2; 8 bases line up with TRBD1. The germline V gene encodes CDR1 SGHDN and CDR2 FVKESK. J gave up 3 bases and V 0 bases, and 0 bases lay outside the gene matches. This CDR3 region has 14 residues. CDR3: CASSQEDRDYGYTF. As DNA, the CDR3 is TGTGCCAGCAGCCAAGAGGACAGGGACTATGGCTACACCTTC.

The rearrangement uses TRBV4-1 and TRBJ2-5; D unresolved. This CDR3 is 13 amino acids long. Germline V gene data show CDR1 as MGHRA and CDR2 as YSYEKL. V lost 1 base to trimming and J lost 4 bases, with 7 bases between them. CDR3 sequence reads: CASSQVGGETQYF. The CDR3, as DNA: TGCGCCAGCAGCCAAGTAGGCGGAGAGACCCAGTACTTC.

The V call is TRBV6-4, the J call TRBJ1-2; a possible D gene is TRBD1 (6 bases). CDR3 length: 13 residues. V lost 6 bases and J lost 8, with 16 bases in between. The germline V gene encodes CDR1 MRHNA and CDR2 SNTAGT. CDR3 region: CASRESGVGGYTF. For the CDR3, the DNA is TGTGCCAGCAGGGAGTCAGGGGTAGGAGGCTACACCTTC.

This clone occurred a few times. This chain links TRBV7-2 with TRBJ2-1; 10 bases map to TRBD2. V dropped 0 bases and J dropped 4; count of bases not matched to a gene: 3. CDR3 length equals 16 residues. The germline gives CDR1 SGHTA, CDR2 FQGNSA. The DNA for the CDR3 is TGTGCCAGCAGCTTAGCGGGAGCGGGGGGGTACAATGAGCAGTTCTTC. Protein sequence: CASSLAGAGGYNEQFF.

As for this clone: Other DNA variants within this sample encode the same CDR3. The chain couples TRBV19 to TRBJ2-5; 7 positions match TRBD1. The J segment lost 4 bases and the V segment lost 2 bases, leaving 1 base of the junction unmatched. The CDR3 has 13 residues. CDR1 is LNHDA and CDR2 is SQIVND in the germline V gene (reference sequence). The CDR3 coding sequence is TGTGCCAGTAGTATAAACAGGGGAGAGACCCAGTACTTC. Translated: CASSINRGETQYF.

The DNA of the CDR3 is TGTGCTAGTGGTTTGGGGGGACAGATGAACACCGGGGAGCTGTTTTTT. This translates into CASGLGGQMNTGELFF. The chain recombines TRBV12-5 with TRBJ2-2; 7 nucleotides align to TRBD1. This CDR3 comprises 16 residues. Trimming removed 1 base from V and 1 base from J; junction bases left unmatched: 3. Per germline, CDR1 LGHNT and CDR2 FRNRAP.

The chain links TRBV12-3 or TRBV12-4 to TRBJ1-6; 7 nucleotides line up with TRBD1. CDR3 length equals 12 residues. V dropped 6 bases and J dropped 7; count of bases not matched to a gene: 0. CDR3 in amino acids: CASRGGNSPLHF. The CDR3 bases are TGTGCCAGCAGAGGGGGCAATTCACCCCTCCACTTT.

There are a few counts of this clone. The rearrangement uses TRBV21-1 and TRBJ1-6; the D segment call TRBD1 is taken from the table without a DNA check. TRBV21-1 is termed a pseudogene. The CDR3 runs 14 residues. CDR3 coding DNA: TGTGCCAGCAGCTCGGGACAGGGGACTTCACCCCTCCACTTT. Translated: CASSSGQGTSPLHF.

The chain links TRBV6-5 to TRBJ1-2, with D perhaps TRBD1 (5 bases). The CDR3 length is 12 residues. Germline lookup yields CDR1 MNHEY and CDR2 SVGAGI. V was trimmed by 8 bases and J by 5 bases, leaving 12 bases between them. The CDR3 spells CASWWGLYGYTF. The CDR3 nucleotides are TGTGCCAGCTGGTGGGGCCTATATGGCTACACCTTC.

The chain has TRBV9 and TRBJ1-2; 9 positions agree with TRBD1. CDR1 and CDR2 (germline): SGDLS, YYNGEE. This CDR3 region has 15 residues. The junction had 7 bases not matched to a gene; V was cut back by 4 bases and J by 3 bases. CDR3 sequence reads: CASSPRTGDHYGYTF. CDR3 nucleotide sequence: TGTGCCAGCAGCCCTCGGACAGGGGATCACTATGGCTACACCTTC.

This clone came up a few times. This sequence joins TRBV5-6 and TRBJ1-5; 9 nucleotides agree with TRBD1. The CDR3 extends over 14 amino acids. The germline gives CDR1 SGHDT, CDR2 YYEEEE. V was pared by 4 bases and J by 6 bases, with 5 bases of the junction left unmatched. The CDR3 is CASSGYRGRQPQHF. Written as DNA, the CDR3 is TGTGCCAGCAGCGGCTACAGGGGGCGTCAGCCCCAGCATTTT.

This clone was picked up a small number of times. The chain joins TRBV11-2 to TRBJ2-7; TRBD1 matches at 8 bases. Germline assignment: CDR1 SGHAT and CDR2 FQNNGV. J lost 5 bases, V lost 1 base, and 4 bases had no gene match. CDR3 length: 14 amino acids. The CDR3 DNA reads as TGTGCCAGCAGCTTAGCCGGACAGGGCCACGAGCAGTACTTC. Residues: CASSLAGQGHEQYF.

This clone showed up just a few times. The chain uses TRBV27 and TRBJ2-6; no clear D gene. This CDR3 contains 16 residues. Germline V gene data show CDR1 as MNHEY and CDR2 as SMNVEV (reference sequence). Trimming shortened V by 0 bases and J by 2 bases, and 8 bases separated the two germline ends. The CDR3 loop reads CASSLSFVAGANVLTF. CDR3 coding DNA: TGTGCCAGCAGTTTATCGTTTGTAGCTGGGGCCAACGTCCTGACTTTC.

The CDR3 bases are TGTGCCAGCAGCTTAGTCGGCCTAGCGGGATCGACAGATACGCAGTATTTT. This sequence encodes CASSLVGLAGSTDTQYF. This sequence joins TRBV7-2 and TRBJ2-3; TRBD2 agrees at 9 bases. This CDR3 region has 17 residues. After removal of 1 base from V and 3 bases from J, the junction contained 8 bases not matched to a gene. Per the germline V gene, CDR1 is SGHTA and CDR2 is FQGNSA.

This clone was seen a few times. This chain connects TRBV5-6 to TRBJ1-2, with D hard to call. The germline gives CDR1 SGHDT, CDR2 YYEEEE. The CDR3 runs 14 residues. V lost 4 bases and J lost 5, with 15 bases in between. The CDR3 protein is CASSPEGGGYGYTF. DNA for the CDR3: TGTGCCAGCAGCCCAGAGGGAGGAGGGTATGGCTACACCTTC.

The chain recombines TRBV6-5 with TRBJ2-5; a weak D match, TRBD2 (6 bases). V dropped 6 bases and J dropped 5 bases, with 16 bases sitting between them. In germline, CDR1 is MNHEY, CDR2 SVGAGI. The CDR3 runs to 14 residues. The CDR3 region is CASRGGRGSETQYF. In DNA, the CDR3 is TGTGCCAGCAGGGGGGGACGGGGCTCGGAGACCCAGTACTTC.

Turning to this clone: Other DNA sequences within the sample encode an identical CDR3. This chain joins TRBV29-1 and TRBJ1-1; the D is unclear. Looked up from germline, CDR1 is SQVTM and CDR2 is ANQGSEA. V lost 1 base to trimming and J lost 4 bases, with 4 bases between them. The CDR3 consists of 11 residues. The CDR3 DNA reads as TGCAGCGTTGAAGGAGGCACTGAAGCTTTCTTT. It translates to CSVEGGTEAFF.

The chain is built from TRBV25-1 and TRBJ2-7, with 8 bases lining up with TRBD1. The germline CDR1 and CDR2 sequences are MGHDK and SYGVNS. V shed 4 bases and J 2 bases; nucleotides not matched to a gene: 4. This CDR3 has 14 residues. CDR3 amino acids: CASSARTGTYEQYF. CDR3 sequence (DNA): TGTGCCAGCAGTGCCCGGACAGGGACCTACGAGCAGTACTTC.

This clone appeared a single time. The chain joins TRBV7-8 to TRBJ2-5, with 10 bases fitting TRBD2. Trimming at V came to 5 bases and at J to 1 base, leaving 4 bases not matched to a gene. Looked up from germline, CDR1 is SGHVS and CDR2 is FQNEAQ. The CDR3 runs 15 residues. The CDR3 protein is CASSEREGPQETQYF. CDR3 DNA sequence: TGTGCCAGCAGCGAGCGGGAGGGGCCCCAAGAGACCCAGTACTTC.

This chain connects TRBV30 to TRBJ1-5; D unresolved. Looked up from germline, CDR1 is GTSNPN and CDR2 is SVGIG (reference sequence). The CDR3 is 14 amino acids. Trimming removed 0 bases from V and 0 bases from J, with 6 bases in between. The CDR3, as DNA: TGTGCCTGGAGTGTCCCCTATAGCAATCAGCCCCAGCATTTT. Its translation: CAWSVPYSNQPQHF.

The rearrangement joins TRBV5-5 to TRBJ1-1; no firm D call. Trimming removed 4 bases at V and 5 bases at J, with 12 bases between. This CDR3 region has 13 residues. CDR1 is SGHKS, CDR2 YYEKEE, per germline (reference sequence). CDR3 nucleotides: TGTGCCAGCAGCCCAACGGGAGAGACTGAAGCTTTCTTT. This gives the protein CASSPTGETEAFF.